Below, 17 T cell receptor beta chains from the same sample are listed, as sequenced in a study of T-cell reconstitution after alpha-beta-depleted transplantation in children. Unique molecular identifiers featured in how the TCRbeta library was prepared. Each CDR3 protein is one row after TCRdb ran MiXCR on the PCR reads. The sample yields about 250,000 distinct CDR3 sequences, roughly a quarter seen once. Material: PBMCs, mostly from graft donor cells, obtained 360 days after TCRalphabeta/CD19-depleted stem cell transplant. Source of these receptors: a female patient aged 2-9 years who had a stem cell transplant for congenital amegakaryocytic thrombocytopenia, so the T cells may come from the graft donor.

The chain joins TRBV20-1 to TRBJ2-7; TRBD2 agrees at 9 bases. Germline V gene data show CDR1 as DFQATT and CDR2 as SNEGSKA (reference sequence). CDR3 length: 13 residues. V shed 4 bases, J shed 5 bases, and the junction held 6 bases outside the gene matches. This CDR3 reads CSAISGSINEQYF. Written as DNA, the CDR3 is TGCAGTGCTATTAGCGGGAGTATAAACGAGCAGTACTTC.

This clonotype occurred a few times. The chain employs TRBV4-1 and TRBJ2-7, with D possibly being TRBD1 (7 bases). Germline V lookup: CDR1 MGHRA, CDR2 YSYEKL. Trimming left V 2 bases short and J 2 bases short, with 13 bases between. The CDR3 extends over 15 amino acids. CDR3 sequence (DNA): TGCGCCAGCAGCCAATCCCAGGGGGGACCCTACGAGCAGTACTTC. Its protein product is CASSQSQGGPYEQYF.

The chain recombines TRBV6-5 with TRBJ2-5; D is perhaps TRBD1 or TRBD2 (5 bases each). Deletions cut 2 bases from V and 5 bases from J, with 9 bases between. The CDR3 has 13 amino acids. Per germline, CDR1 MNHEY and CDR2 SVGAGI. The CDR3 DNA is TGTGCCAGCAGTTACGAGGGGTGGGAGACCCAGTACTTC. Amino acids: CASSYEGWETQYF.

This clonotype turned up a few times. This chain uses TRBV28 with TRBJ2-7; D gene uncertain. The CDR3 totals 18 residues. The germline V gene encodes CDR1 MDHEN and CDR2 SYDVKM. Trimming left V 2 bases short and J 4 bases short, with 24 bases between. CDR3 in DNA: TGTGCCAGCAGTTTAAGGGCCGGTGGTTCGGCTCCCCGGTACGAGCAGTACTTC. Residues: CASSLRAGGSAPRYEQYF.

This chain uses TRBV6-2 or TRBV6-3 with TRBJ2-7; no clear D. The CDR3 extends over 13 amino acids. Trimming pared 5 bases from V and 1 base from J, leaving 9 bases between. The germline CDR1 and CDR2 sequences are MNHEY and SVGEGT. The CDR3 region is CASSPYQSYEQYF. The CDR3, as DNA: TGTGCCAGCAGTCCCTATCAGTCCTACGAGCAGTACTTC.

With regard to this clonotype: One end of the junction is discordant with germline, which a read error may explain. The V call is TRBV7-9, the J call TRBJ2-1; 12 bases are shared with TRBD2. The CDR3 sequence is 16 residues long. The germline gives CDR1 SEHNR, CDR2 FQNEAQ (reference sequence). CDR3 DNA sequence: TGTGCCAGCAGGTCTAGCGGGAGGGCCGGTTTCAATGAGCAATTCTTC. The encoded protein is CASRSSGRAGFNEQFF. The whole variable domain, remainder taken from reference TRBV7-9 and TRBJ2-1, is DTGVSQNPRHKITKRGQNVTFRCDPISEHNRLYWYRQTLGQGPEFLTYFQNEAQLEKSRLLSDRFSAERPKGSFSTLEIQRTEQGDSAMYLCASRSSGRAGFNEQFFGPGTRLTVL.

The table lists this clonotype with a few counts. The J gene is TRBJ2-3, the V gene TRBV6-1; D not certain. There are 14 residues in the CDR3. Per germline, CDR1 MNHNS and CDR2 SASEGT. V gave up 10 bases and J gave up 0 bases, with 14 bases separating them. The CDR3 spells CATQSPSSTDTQYF. The DNA of the CDR3 is TGTGCCACTCAAAGTCCCTCTAGCACAGATACGCAGTATTTT.

This clonotype has only a few counts. The chain joins TRBV12-3 or TRBV12-4 to TRBJ1-6; 8 nucleotides agree with TRBD1. V shed 6 bases and J 13 bases; nucleotides not matched to a gene: 11. This CDR3 has 14 amino acids. CDR3: CASSHDRGVNPLHF. As DNA, the CDR3 is TGTGCCAGCAGCCACGACAGGGGCGTTAATCCCCTCCACTTT.

The chain uses TRBV10-3 and TRBJ1-4; 7 nucleotides agree with TRBD1. The CDR3 has 16 amino acids. CDR1 is ENHRY, CDR2 SYGVKD, per germline. The V and J ends lost 3 bases and 4 bases, in that order; junction bases with no gene match: 8. The CDR3 protein is CAISEQGTNLNEKLFF. The CDR3, as DNA: TGTGCCATCAGTGAACAGGGGACGAACCTTAATGAAAAACTGTTTTTT.

The V gene is TRBV29-1, the J gene TRBJ1-2; D is possibly TRBD1 (5 bases). CDR1 and CDR2 from the germline V gene are SQVTM and ANQGSEA. Trimming took 4 bases from V and 4 from J, leaving 13 bases between them. The CDR3 runs 13 residues. CDR3 in amino acids: CSVGSGPIYGYTF. Written as DNA, the CDR3 is TGCAGCGTTGGGTCGGGACCGATCTATGGCTACACCTTC.

This chain joins TRBV20-1 and TRBJ2-3; the D is unclear. The CDR3 is 11 residues long. Germline CDR1 DFQATT, CDR2 SNEGSKA (reference sequence). V was pared by 5 bases and J by 6 bases, with 9 bases between. CDR3 loop: CSAVNMDTQYF. CDR3 coding DNA: TGCAGTGCTGTAAATATGGATACGCAGTATTTT.

The gene calls are TRBV9 and TRBJ2-5, with a tentative D call TRBD1 (5 bases). Trimming stripped 0 bases from V and 5 bases from J, with 11 bases between. The germline CDR1 and CDR2 sequences are SGDLS and YYNGEE. The CDR3 loop spans 14 amino acids. The CDR3 loop reads CASSVVPGRETQYF. CDR3 DNA: TGTGCCAGCAGCGTAGTTCCAGGGCGGGAGACCCAGTACTTC.

V gene TRBV2 combines with J gene TRBJ2-2; 9 bases are a match to TRBD1. The CDR3 sequence is 15 residues long. From germline, CDR1 is SNHLY and CDR2 FYNNEI. With V trimmed by 5 bases and J by 6 bases, 7 bases remained unmatched. The CDR3 is CASSPGTGYAGELFF. The CDR3 nucleotides read TGTGCCAGCAGTCCCGGGACAGGGTACGCCGGGGAGCTGTTTTTT. Complete variable domain (other parts from reference TRBV2 and TRBJ2-2): EPEVTQTPSHQVTQMGQEVILRCVPISNHLYFYWYRQILGQKVEFLVSFYNNEISEKSEIFDDQFSVERPDGSNFTLKIRSTKLEDSAMYFCASSPGTGYAGELFFGEGSRLTVL.

The chain has TRBV7-2 and TRBJ2-2; D unresolved. Trimming shortened V by 0 bases and J by 4 bases, and 12 bases separated the two germline ends. This CDR3 spans 16 amino acids. Germline V gene data show CDR1 as SGHTA and CDR2 as FQGNSA. Here the CDR3 DNA reads TGTGCCAGCAGCTTAGCGTCGGGTACGAGCACCGGGGAGCTGTTTTTT. This translates into CASSLASGTSTGELFF.

The chain carries TRBV4-3 and TRBJ2-7; D uncertain. The CDR3 sequence is 13 residues long. V dropped 1 base and J dropped 4 bases, with 8 bases sitting between them. Looked up from germline, CDR1 is LGHNA and CDR2 is YSLEER. The CDR3 DNA reads TGCGCCAGCAGCCAAGCCCCCAATTACGAGCAGTACTTC. It is translated as CASSQAPNYEQYF.

This clonotype was detected only a few times. The V call is TRBV4-1, the J call TRBJ2-5, with D possibly being TRBD2 (6 bases). Germline V CDR1 and CDR2: MGHRA, YSYEKL. The CDR3 sequence is 14 residues long. Trimming removed 1 base at V and 2 bases at J, with 8 bases between. The chain's CDR3 is CASSQGSGQETQYF. The CDR3 coding sequence is TGCGCCAGCAGCCAAGGAAGCGGGCAAGAGACCCAGTACTTC.

This chain joins TRBV7-6 and TRBJ2-1; TRBD2 matches 8 bases. Germline V gives CDR1 SGHVS, CDR2 FNYEAQ. This CDR3 has 17 residues. V lost 3 bases and J lost 2; bases outside the gene matches: 9. In DNA form, the CDR3 reads TGTGCCAGCAGCTTTTTGTTAGCGGGGATCCCCTACAATGAGCAGTTCTTC. It is translated as CASSFLLAGIPYNEQFF. The full variable domain, completed using reference TRBV7-6 and TRBJ2-1, is GAGVSQSPRYKVTKRGQDVALRCDPISGHVSLYWYRQALGQGPEFLTYFNYEAQQDKSGLPNDRFSAERPEGSISTLTIQRTEQRDSAMYRCASSFLLAGIPYNEQFFGPGTRLTVL.